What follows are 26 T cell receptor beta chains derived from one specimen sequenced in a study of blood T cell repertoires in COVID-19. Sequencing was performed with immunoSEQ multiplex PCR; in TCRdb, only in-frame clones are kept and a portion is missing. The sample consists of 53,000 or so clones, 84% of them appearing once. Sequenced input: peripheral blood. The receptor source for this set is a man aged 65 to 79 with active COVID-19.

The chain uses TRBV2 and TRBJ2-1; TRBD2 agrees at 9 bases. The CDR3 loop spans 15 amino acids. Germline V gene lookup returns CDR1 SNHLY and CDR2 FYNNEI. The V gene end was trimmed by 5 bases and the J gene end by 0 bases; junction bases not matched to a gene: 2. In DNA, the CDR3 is TGTGCCAGCAGTCGTAGCGGGAGCTCCTACAATGAGCAGTTCTTC. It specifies CASSRSGSSYNEQFF.

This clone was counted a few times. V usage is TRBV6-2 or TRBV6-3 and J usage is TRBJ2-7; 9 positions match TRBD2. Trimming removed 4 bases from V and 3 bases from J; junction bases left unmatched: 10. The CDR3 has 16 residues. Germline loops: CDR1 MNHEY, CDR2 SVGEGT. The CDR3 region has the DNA TGTGCCAGCAGTTTCTCCCTAGCGGGAAAGGACTACGAGCAGTACTTC. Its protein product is CASSFSLAGKDYEQYF.

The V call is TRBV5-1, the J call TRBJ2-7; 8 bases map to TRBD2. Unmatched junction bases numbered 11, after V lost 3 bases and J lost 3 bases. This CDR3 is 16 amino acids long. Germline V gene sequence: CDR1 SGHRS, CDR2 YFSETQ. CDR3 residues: CASSWETKSGSYEQYF. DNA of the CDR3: TGCGCCAGCAGCTGGGAAACTAAAAGCGGGAGCTACGAGCAGTACTTC.

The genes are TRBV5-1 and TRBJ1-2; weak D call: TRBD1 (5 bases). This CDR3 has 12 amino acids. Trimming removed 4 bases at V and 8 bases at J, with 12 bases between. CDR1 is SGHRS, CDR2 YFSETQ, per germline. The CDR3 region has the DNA TGCGCCAGCAGCCCGTCCGGACACGGCTACACCTTC. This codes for CASSPSGHGYTF.

This CDR3 is CASSRGSAGGETQYF. In DNA form, the CDR3 reads TGTGCCAGCAGCCGAGGGTCGGCAGGGGGCGAGACCCAGTACTTC. The chain carries TRBV11-2 and TRBJ2-5, with TRBD1 matching over 8 bases. The CDR3 runs 15 residues. V dropped 5 bases and J dropped 5; count of bases not matched to a gene: 10. Germline assignment: CDR1 SGHAT and CDR2 FQNNGV.

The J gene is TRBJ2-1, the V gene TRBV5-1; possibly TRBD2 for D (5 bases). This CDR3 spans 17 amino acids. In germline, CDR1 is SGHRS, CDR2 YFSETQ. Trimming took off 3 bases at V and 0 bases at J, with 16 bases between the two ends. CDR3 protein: CASSYGVAQSSYNEQFF. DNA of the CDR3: TGCGCCAGCAGCTACGGGGTAGCGCAAAGCTCCTACAATGAGCAGTTCTTC.

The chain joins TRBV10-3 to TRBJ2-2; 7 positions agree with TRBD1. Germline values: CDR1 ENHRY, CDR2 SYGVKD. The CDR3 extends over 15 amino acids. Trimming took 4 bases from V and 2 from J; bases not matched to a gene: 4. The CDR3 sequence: CAISGEGANTGELFF. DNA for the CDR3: TGTGCCATCAGTGGCGAGGGGGCAAACACCGGGGAGCTGTTTTTT.

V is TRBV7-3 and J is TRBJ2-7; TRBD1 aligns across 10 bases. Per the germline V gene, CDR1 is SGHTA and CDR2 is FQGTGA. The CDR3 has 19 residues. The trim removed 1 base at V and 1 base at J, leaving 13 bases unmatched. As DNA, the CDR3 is TGTGCCAGCAGCTTAATATGGACAGGGGGGAACTTCGCTTCCTACGAGCAGTACTTC. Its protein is CASSLIWTGGNFASYEQYF.

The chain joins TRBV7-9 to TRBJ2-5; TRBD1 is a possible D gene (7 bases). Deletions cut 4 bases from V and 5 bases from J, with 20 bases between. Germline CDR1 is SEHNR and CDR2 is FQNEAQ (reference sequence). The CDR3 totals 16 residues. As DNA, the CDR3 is TGTGCCAGCAGCTACAGAGGAGGGGGCAAGGGTGAGACCCAGTACTTC. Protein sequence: CASSYRGGGKGETQYF. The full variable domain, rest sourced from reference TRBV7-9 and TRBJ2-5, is DTGVSQNPRHKITKRGQNVTFRCDPISEHNRLYWYRQTLGQGPEFLTYFQNEAQLEKSRLLSDRFSAERPKGSFSTLEIQRTEQGDSAMYLCASSYRGGGKGETQYFGPGTRLLVL.

CDR3 region: CAISDGTRTYEQYF. CDR3 nucleotides: TGTGCCATCAGTGATGGGACTCGTACCTACGAGCAGTACTTC. The chain is built from TRBV10-3 and TRBJ2-7; a weak D match, TRBD2 (6 bases). There are 14 residues in the CDR3. Trimming took off 3 bases at V and 2 bases at J, with 11 bases between the two ends. Germline CDR1 is ENHRY and CDR2 is SYGVKD.

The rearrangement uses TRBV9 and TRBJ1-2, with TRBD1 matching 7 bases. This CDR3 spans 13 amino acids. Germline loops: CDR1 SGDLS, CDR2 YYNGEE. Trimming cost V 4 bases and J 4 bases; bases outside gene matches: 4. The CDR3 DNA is TGTGCCAGCAGCTATACAGGGGCCTATGGCTACACCTTC. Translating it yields CASSYTGAYGYTF.

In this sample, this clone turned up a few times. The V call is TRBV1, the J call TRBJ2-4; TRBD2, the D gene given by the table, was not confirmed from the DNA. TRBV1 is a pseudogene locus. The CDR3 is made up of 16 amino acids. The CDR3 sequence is CTSTRTSGRAKNIQYF. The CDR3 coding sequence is TGCACCAGCACTAGGACTAGCGGGAGGGCCAAAAACATTCAGTACTTC.

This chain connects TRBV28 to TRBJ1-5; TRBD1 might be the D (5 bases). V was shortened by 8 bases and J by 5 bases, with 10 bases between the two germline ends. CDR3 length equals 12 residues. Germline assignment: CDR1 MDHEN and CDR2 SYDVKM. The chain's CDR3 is CASLGGYQPQHF. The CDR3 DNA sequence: TGTGCCAGCTTGGGGGGGTATCAGCCCCAGCATTTT. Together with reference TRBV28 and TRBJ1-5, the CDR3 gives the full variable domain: DVKVTQSSRYLVKRTGEKVFLECVQDMDHENMFWYRQDPGLGLRLIYFSYDVKMKEKGDIPEGYSVSREKKERFSLILESASTNQTSMYLCASLGGYQPQHFGDGTRLSIL.

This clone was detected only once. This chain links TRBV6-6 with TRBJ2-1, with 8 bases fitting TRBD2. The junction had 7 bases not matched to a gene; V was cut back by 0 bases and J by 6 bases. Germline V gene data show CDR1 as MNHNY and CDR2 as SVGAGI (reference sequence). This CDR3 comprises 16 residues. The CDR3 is CASSYSLAVSSNEQFF. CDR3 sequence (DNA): TGTGCCAGCAGTTACTCACTAGCGGTTAGCTCCAATGAGCAGTTCTTC.

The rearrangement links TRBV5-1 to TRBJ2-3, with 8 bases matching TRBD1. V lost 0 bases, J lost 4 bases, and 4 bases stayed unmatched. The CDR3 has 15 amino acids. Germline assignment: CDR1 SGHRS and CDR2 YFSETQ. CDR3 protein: CASSLVRGRPDTQYF. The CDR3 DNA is TGCGCCAGCAGCTTGGTCAGGGGGCGCCCAGATACGCAGTATTTT.

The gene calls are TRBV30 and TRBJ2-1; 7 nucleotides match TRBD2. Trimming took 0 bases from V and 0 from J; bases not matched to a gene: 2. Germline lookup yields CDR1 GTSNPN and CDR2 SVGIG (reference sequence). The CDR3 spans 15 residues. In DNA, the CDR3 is TGTGCCTGGAGTGTCCTAGCGGCCTCCTACAATGAGCAGTTCTTC. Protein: CAWSVLAASYNEQFF.

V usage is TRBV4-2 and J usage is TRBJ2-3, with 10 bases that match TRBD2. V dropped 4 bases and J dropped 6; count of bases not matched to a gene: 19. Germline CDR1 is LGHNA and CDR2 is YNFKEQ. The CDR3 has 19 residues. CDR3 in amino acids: CASSRAVRTTSGEGDTQYF. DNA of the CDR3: TGTGCCAGCAGCCGCGCGGTACGAACTACTAGCGGGGAAGGCGATACGCAGTATTTT.

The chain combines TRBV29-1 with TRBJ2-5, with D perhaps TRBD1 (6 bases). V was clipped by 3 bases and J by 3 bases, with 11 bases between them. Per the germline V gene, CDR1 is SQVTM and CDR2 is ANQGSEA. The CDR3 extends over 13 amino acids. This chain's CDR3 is CSVESRGKETQYF. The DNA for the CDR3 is TGCAGCGTTGAGTCCAGGGGAAAAGAGACCCAGTACTTC.

CDR3 nucleotide sequence: TGTGCCAGCAGCTTAAGTATTAGCACTGAAGCTTTCTTT. Amino acids: CASSLSISTEAFF. This chain links TRBV11-3 with TRBJ1-1, with D uncertain. There are 13 residues in the CDR3. Trimming left V 2 bases short and J 4 bases short, with 8 bases between. Germline lookup yields CDR1 SGHNT and CDR2 YENEEA.

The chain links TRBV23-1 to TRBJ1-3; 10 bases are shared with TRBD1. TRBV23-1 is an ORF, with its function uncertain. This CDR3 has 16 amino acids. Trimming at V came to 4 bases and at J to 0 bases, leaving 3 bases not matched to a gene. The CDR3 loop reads CASSPRTGGSGNTIYF. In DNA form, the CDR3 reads TGCGCCAGCAGTCCAAGGACAGGGGGCTCTGGAAACACCATATATTTT.

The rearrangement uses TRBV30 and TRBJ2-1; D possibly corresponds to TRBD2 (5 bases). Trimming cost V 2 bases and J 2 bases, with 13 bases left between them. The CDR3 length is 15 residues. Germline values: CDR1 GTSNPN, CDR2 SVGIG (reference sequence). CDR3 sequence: CAWSRGNEPYNEQFF. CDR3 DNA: TGTGCCTGGAGTCGGGGTAACGAGCCCTACAATGAGCAGTTCTTC.

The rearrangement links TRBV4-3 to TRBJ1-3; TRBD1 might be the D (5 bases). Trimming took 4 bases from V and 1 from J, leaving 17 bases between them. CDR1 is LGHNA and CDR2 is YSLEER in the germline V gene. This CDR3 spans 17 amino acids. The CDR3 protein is CASSLTPAGRSGNTIYF. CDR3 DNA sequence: TGCGCCAGCAGCCTCACGCCGGCAGGGAGGTCTGGAAACACCATATATTTT.

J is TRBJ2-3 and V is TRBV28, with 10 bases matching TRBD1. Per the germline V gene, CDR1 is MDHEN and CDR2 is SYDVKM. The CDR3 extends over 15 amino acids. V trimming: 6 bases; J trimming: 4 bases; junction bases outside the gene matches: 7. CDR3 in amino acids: CASRSGTGAADTQYF. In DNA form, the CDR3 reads TGTGCCAGCAGATCAGGGACAGGGGCGGCAGATACGCAGTATTTT.

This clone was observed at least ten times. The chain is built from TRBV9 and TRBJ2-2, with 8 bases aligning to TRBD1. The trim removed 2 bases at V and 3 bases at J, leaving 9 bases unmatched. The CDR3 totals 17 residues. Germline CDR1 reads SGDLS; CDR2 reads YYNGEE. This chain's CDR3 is CASSVTGEEWDTGELFF. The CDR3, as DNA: TGTGCCAGCAGCGTGACAGGGGAGGAATGGGACACCGGGGAGCTGTTTTTT.

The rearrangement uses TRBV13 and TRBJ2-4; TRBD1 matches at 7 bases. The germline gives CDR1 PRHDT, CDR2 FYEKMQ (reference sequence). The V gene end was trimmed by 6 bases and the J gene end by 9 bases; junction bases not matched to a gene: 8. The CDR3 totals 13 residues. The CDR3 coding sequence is TGTGCCAGCAGTTCCGAAGGGGGCGGCATTCAGTACTTC. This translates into CASSSEGGGIQYF.

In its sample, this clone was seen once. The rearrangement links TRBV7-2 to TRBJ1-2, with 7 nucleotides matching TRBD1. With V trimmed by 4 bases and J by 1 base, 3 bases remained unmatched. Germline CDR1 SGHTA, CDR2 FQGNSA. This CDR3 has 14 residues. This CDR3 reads CASSWDSRNYGYTF. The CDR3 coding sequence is TGTGCCAGCAGCTGGGACAGCCGTAACTATGGCTACACCTTC.